Listed here is a single TCR beta chain. The sample is drawn from a study of blood T cell repertoires in COVID-19. Study overall: PBMCs, B-cell-depleted T cells, or T cells were the source of the cDNA or gDNA that made up the material.

J was trimmed by 8 bases and V by 7 bases; bases with no gene match: 10. This CDR3 contains 13 residues. The germline CDR1 and CDR2 sequences are MDHEN and SYDVKM. Assay used: immunoSEQ multiplex PCR; TCRdb lists only in-frame clones, some missing. The sample lists about 85,000 clones, under 85% occurring once. This sequence was found in a man between 70 and 80 years old with acute or convalescent COVID-19. Sequenced material: peripheral blood. This chain connects TRBV28 to TRBJ1-2, with TRBD1 matching 7 bases. The CDR3 DNA reads TGTGCCAGCACCCAATTCACAGGGGTGGGCTACACCTTC. Its protein is CASTQFTGVGYTF.